The rows below give T cell receptor beta chains drawn from one sample of a study of shared clonotypes between healthy human individuals. The assay was immunoSEQ multiplex PCR, and TCRdb's table has in-frame clones only and misses some. The sample has about 2.1 million clones, around 93% seen once. Sample: naive CD8+ T cells from PBMCs. The receptor source for this set is a man aged 18-30 years in good health. Some clones in this sample may be carry-over from other donors' samples. CDR3s include the opening cysteine and the closing phenylalanine or tryptophan. A D gene is named only where the DNA matches it firmly. For some rows the clone size is stated as once, few or many, or as a class when expanded; others skip it.

abundance	d_gene	j_gene	v_gene	CDR3nt	CDR3aa
NA	NA	TRBJ1-4	TRBV9	TGTGCCAGCAGCGTAGATGGCCAGGGAGTACTGTTTTTT	CASSVDGQGVLFF
NA	NA	TRBJ2-5	TRBV12-5	TGTGCTAGTGGTTTCGGTACTCGGACAGAGCAAGAGACCCAGTACTTC	CASGFGTRTEQETQYF
NA	TRBD2	TRBJ2-1	TRBV7-9	TGTGCCAGCAGCTCCCGACTAGCGGGAGTTCTCAATGAGCAGTTCTTC	CASSSRLAGVLNEQFF
NA	NA	TRBJ1-1	TRBV28	TGTGCCAGCAGGAAGGGACATCGGAACACTGAAGCTTTCTTT	CASRKGHRNTEAFF
NA	NA	TRBJ1-1	TRBV5-6	TGTGCCAGCAGCCCATTCGAGTGGGGGGCCTGGACTGAAGCTTTCTTT	CASSPFEWGAWTEAFF
NA	NA	TRBJ2-2	TRBV9	TGTGCCAGCAGCGTAGGGACAGACACCGGGGAGCTGTTTTTT	CASSVGTDTGELFF
NA	TRBD1	TRBJ2-1	TRBV11-2	TGTGCCAGCAGACCTCGGGACAGGGGTGGGAATGAGCAGTTCTTC	CASRPRDRGGNEQFF
NA	NA	TRBJ2-7	TRBV29-1	TGCAGCGTCACTACGGACGGATCCTACGAGCAGTACTTC	CSVTTDGSYEQYF
NA	NA	TRBJ1-2	TRBV27	TGTGCCAGCAGTTTAGGCAGGCTCTATGGCTACACCTTC	CASSLGRLYGYTF
NA	TRBD1	TRBJ1-2	TRBV7-9	TGTGCCAGCAGCCAGACGGACAGGGGAGGATACTATGGCTACACCTTC	CASSQTDRGGYYGYTF
NA	TRBD2	TRBJ2-1	TRBV27	TGTGCCAGCAGTTTGGGTAGCGGGTCTAACAATGAGCAGTTCTTC	CASSLGSGSNNEQFF
NA	NA	TRBJ1-1	TRBV27	TGTGCCAGCAGTTTGCAGGGGATCGGCACTGAAGCTTTCTTT	CASSLQGIGTEAFF
NA	NA	TRBJ2-7	TRBV4-1	TGCGCCAGCAGCCACCAACAGGCCTCCTACGAGCAGTACTTC	CASSHQQASYEQYF
NA	TRBD1	TRBJ2-7	TRBV18	TGTGCCAGCTCACCAATTTGGCGGACAGGCCCCTACGAGCAGTACTTC	CASSPIWRTGPYEQYF
NA	TRBD1	TRBJ2-1	TRBV4-3	TGCGCCAGCAGCCAAGGGAAGACAGGGCTGTACAATGAGCAGTTCTTC	CASSQGKTGLYNEQFF
few	TRBD1	TRBJ1-2	TRBV19	TGTGCCAGTAGTATACAGGGGGCGGATGGCTACACCTTC	CASSIQGADGYTF
NA	TRBD1	TRBJ2-1	TRBV7-9	TGTGCCAGCAGCCTAGACAGGGGTAATGAGCAGTTCTTC	CASSLDRGNEQFF
NA	NA	TRBJ2-7	TRBV7-8	TGTGCCAGCAGCTTAGTTAGAGGGCCGCTTACGGAGCAGTACTTC	CASSLVRGPLTEQYF
NA	NA	TRBJ1-1	TRBV11-2	TGTGCCAGCAGCCGGCACGGGGTGAACACTGAAGCTTTCTTT	CASSRHGVNTEAFF
NA	NA	TRBJ2-3	TRBV4-3	TGCGCCAGCAGCCAAGCGCGAGGACTATTCACAGATACGCAGTATTTT	CASSQARGLFTDTQYF
NA	NA	TRBJ2-7	TRBV27	TGTGCCAGCAGTTTGTCCGGGGCCTACGAGCAGTACTTC	CASSLSGAYEQYF
NA	NA	TRBJ2-5	TRBV15	TGTGCCACCAGCCGCCGGGGGCCAGGACAAGGGACCCAGTACTTC	CATSRRGPGQGTQYF
NA	TRBD1	TRBJ2-3	TRBV7-9	TGTGCCAGCAGCTTCGGGGACAGGGGAACTACGGATACGCAGTATTTT	CASSFGDRGTTDTQYF
NA	NA	TRBJ2-7	TRBV4-1	TGCGCCAGCAGCCCCTTAGGTGGAGGGGGTCTTTACGAGCAGTACTTC	CASSPLGGGGLYEQYF
NA	TRBD1	TRBJ2-1	TRBV7-2	TGTGCCAGCAGCTCCCGGACAGGATATTACAATGAGCAGTTCTTC	CASSSRTGYYNEQFF
NA	NA	TRBJ1-4	TRBV9	TGTGCCAGCAGCGTTGGGGGGGACGCAACTAATGAAAAACTGTTTTTT	CASSVGGDATNEKLFF
NA	TRBD1	TRBJ2-1	TRBV27	TGTGCCAGCAAGGACAGGGGATACAATGAGCAGTTCTTC	CASKDRGYNEQFF
few	NA	TRBJ2-1	TRBV5-1	TGCGCCAGCAATACAGGCAATGAGCAGTTCTTC	CASNTGNEQFF
NA	TRBD1	TRBJ2-7	TRBV2	TGTGCCACCGAGGACAGGGGGACCTACGAGCAGTACTTC	CATEDRGTYEQYF
NA	TRBD1	TRBJ2-5	TRBV5-1	TGCGCCAGCAGCTCGGGACAGGGCAGGGCAGAGACCCAGTACTTC	CASSSGQGRAETQYF
NA	TRBD2	TRBJ2-2	TRBV4-2	TGTGCCAGCAGCAAAGAAGTGGTCAGCGGGAGGGCCGGGGACACCGGGGAGCTGTTTTTT	CASSKEVVSGRAGDTGELFF
once	TRBD1	TRBJ2-3	TRBV11-2	TGTGCCAGCAGCTTAGCCACAGGGGGAACTAGCACAGATACGCAGTATTTT	CASSLATGGTSTDTQYF
NA	TRBD2	TRBJ2-1	TRBV7-2	TGTGCCAGCAGCCTTAGCGGGAATAACTACAATGAGCAGTTCTTC	CASSLSGNNYNEQFF
NA	NA	TRBJ2-7	TRBV19	TGTGCCAGTAGTAAACAGGGTGTTTACCTCTACGAGCAGTACTTC	CASSKQGVYLYEQYF
NA	TRBD2	TRBJ2-7	TRBV4-3	TGCGCCAGCAGCCCTGGACTAGCGGGAGGGCACGAGCAGTACTTC	CASSPGLAGGHEQYF
NA	TRBD2	TRBJ2-7	TRBV9	TGTGCCAGCAGCGTAGATGGGACTAGCGGGAGAGGGGAGCAGTACTTC	CASSVDGTSGRGEQYF
NA	TRBD1	TRBJ2-3	TRBV25-1	TGTGCCAGCAGTGAAAGGGGGCCCAGCACAGATACGCAGTATTTT	CASSERGPSTDTQYF
NA	NA	TRBJ1-2	TRBV10-3	TGTGCCATCAGGGAGGACAGTCCTTTTGATGGCTACACCTTC	CAIREDSPFDGYTF
NA	NA	TRBJ2-7	TRBV27	TGTGCCAGCAGTTTATCGAATTGGGGCTCCTACGAGCAGTACTTC	CASSLSNWGSYEQYF
NA	TRBD1	TRBJ1-2	TRBV29-1	TGCAGCGTCTACGGGGACAGGGAAGGATTCGACTATGGCTACACCTTC	CSVYGDREGFDYGYTF
NA	TRBD2	TRBJ2-1	TRBV5-1	TGCGCCAGCAGCTTGGGGCGAGGGGGGCAGAGTGGGACTAGCGGGAAAATCCCCCCCAATGAGCAGTTCTTC	CASSLGRGGQSGTSGKIPPNEQFF
NA	TRBD2	TRBJ2-7	TRBV7-8	TGTGCCAGCAGCCCTCTACTTGGCGGGAGTTTCTACGAGCAGTACTTC	CASSPLLGGSFYEQYF
NA	NA	TRBJ2-3	TRBV19	TGTGCCAGTAGCCGGGACTGGGATACGCAGTATTTT	CASSRDWDTQYF
NA	TRBD1	TRBJ2-7	TRBV11-2	TGTGCCAGCAGCTTAGTGTTCGGGACAGGACTATACGAGCAGTACTTC	CASSLVFGTGLYEQYF